These 14 T cell receptor beta chains share one sample of origin, sequenced in a study of Graves' ophthalmopathy and Graves' hyperthyroidism. Amplified TCR beta CDR3 regions were obtained using RNA transcripts as template. A first-round RT-PCR used HTBI primers, followed by a second-round multiplex PCR. TCRdb reprocessed the multiplex PCR reads via MiXCR and lists one record per CDR3 protein. The table lists 500,000 to 700,000 distinct CDR3 sequences, just under 40% of them singletons, with less than 4.5% in the top ten. Sequenced sample: peripheral blood or thyroid tissue (not recorded which). These TCRs come from an adult man with Graves' hyperthyroidism.

This clonotype was seen more than once but under ten times. The chain couples TRBV5-1 to TRBJ1-3; 7 nucleotides align to TRBD1. The CDR3 loop spans 19 amino acids. V shed 3 bases, J shed 1 base, and the junction held 16 bases outside the gene matches. Germline V gives CDR1 SGHRS, CDR2 YFSETQ. The CDR3 sequence: CASSSGGFTASGSGNTIYF. The CDR3 DNA reads as TGCGCCAGCAGCTCAGGGGGGTTTACCGCCTCGGGGTCTGGAAACACCATATATTTT.

This clonotype came up many times. V gene TRBV6-6 combines with J gene TRBJ1-2, with TRBD1 matching 9 bases. The CDR3 contains 14 residues. Germline V gene lookup returns CDR1 MNHNY and CDR2 SVGAGI (reference sequence). Germline trimming cut 6 bases from V and 4 bases from J; bases unmatched to any gene: 6. CDR3 nucleotides: TGTGCCAGCAGGTTGGACAGGGGCGGCTATGGCTACACCTTC. It yields the protein CASRLDRGGYGYTF.

This clonotype was recorded at least ten times. An end of the junction differs from the germline gene, which may be a read error. The CDR3 region is CSASWGGALAASYEQYF. In DNA, the CDR3 is TGCAGCGCTAGCTGGGGCGGTGCGCTAGCGGCCTCCTACGAGCAGTACTTC. The chain recombines TRBV20-1 with TRBJ2-7; the match to TRBD2 covers 7 bases. From germline, CDR1 is DFQATT and CDR2 SNEGSKA (reference sequence). This CDR3 has 17 amino acids.

Concerning this clonotype: With a much larger clone just one base away, this may be a read error. The rearrangement links TRBV25-1 to TRBJ2-7, with D possibly called TRBD1 or TRBD2 (5 bases each). The V gene's germline CDR1 is MGHDK and CDR2 SYGVNS. CDR3 length: 17 residues. The CDR3 here is CASSGNIGRGPGYGQYF. Here the CDR3 DNA reads TGTGCCAGCAGTGGGAACATAGGCCGCGGGCCAGGGTACGGGCAGTACTTC.

This clonotype has a count of ten or more. V is TRBV29-1 and J is TRBJ2-3; a possible D gene is TRBD1 (5 bases). The CDR3 length is 12 residues. Trimming took off 7 bases at V and 4 bases at J, with 12 bases between the two ends. Germline assignment: CDR1 SQVTM and CDR2 ANQGSEA. The CDR3 reads CSAVTVADTQYF. For the CDR3, the DNA is TGCAGCGCCGTGACAGTGGCAGATACGCAGTATTTT.

The chain couples TRBV7-8 to TRBJ1-1; a weak D match, TRBD1 (5 bases). Trimming left V 0 bases short and J 8 bases short, with 10 bases between. CDR3 length equals 13 residues. Germline CDR1 is SGHVS and CDR2 is FQNEAQ. CDR3 nucleotides: TGTGCCAGCAGCTTAGCGCCCGGACAAGAAGCTTTCTTT. This encodes CASSLAPGQEAFF.

The count of this clonotype is one. A much larger clone lies one base from this, so it may be a read error. Lacking the conserved final phenylalanine or tryptophan, this CDR3 likely reflects a read error. V is TRBV27 and J is TRBJ2-5, with 8 bases that match TRBD1. The CDR3 loop spans 14 amino acids. With 5 bases clipped from V and 4 bases from J, the junction kept 6 bases outside the gene matches. Germline CDR1 is MNHEY and CDR2 is SMNVEV (reference sequence). The DNA of the CDR3 is TGTGCCAGCAGTGCCAGGGGGCGAGGAGAGACCCAGTACCTC. This gives the protein CASSARGRGETQYL.

This clonotype was counted ten times or more. V is TRBV12-3 or TRBV12-4 and J is TRBJ2-5, with TRBD1 matching 10 bases. V shed 5 bases, J shed 1 base, and the junction held 4 bases outside the gene matches. The CDR3 runs 15 residues. Here the CDR3 DNA reads TGTGCCAGCAGTCCCGGGACAGGGGTCCAAGAGACCCAGTACTTC. This codes for CASSPGTGVQETQYF.

This clonotype was counted at least ten times. V gene TRBV11-3 combines with J gene TRBJ2-7; 7 nucleotides match TRBD1. The germline CDR1 and CDR2 sequences are SGHNT and YENEEA. The CDR3 contains 16 residues. With V trimmed by 5 bases and J by 1 base, 11 bases remained unmatched. The CDR3 DNA reads TGTGCCAGCAGCGCGACAGGGTACCCGTTGTCCTACGAGCAGTACTTC. This translates into CASSATGYPLSYEQYF.

Of note for this clonotype: Since a much larger clone is just one base distant, this may be a read error. The chain employs TRBV6-6 and TRBJ1-2; D unresolved. Trimming cost V 2 bases and J 2 bases, with 6 bases left between them. The CDR3 spans 13 residues. The germline gives CDR1 MNHNY, CDR2 SVGAGI (reference sequence). The CDR3 DNA reads as TGTGCCAGCAGTTACCTAGCAAACTATGGCTACACCTTC. Amino acid sequence: CASSYLANYGYTF.

This clonotype was found a few times. CDR3 DNA: TGTGCCAGCAGTTACTCATCTTCTAGCTTCAGCTACGAGCAGTACTTC. Translation: CASSYSSSSFSYEQYF. The chain combines TRBV6-5 with TRBJ2-7; possibly TRBD2 for D (5 bases). The V gene's germline CDR1 is MNHEY and CDR2 SVGAGI. With 0 bases removed from V and 3 bases from J, the gap between germline ends came to 15 bases. The CDR3 consists of 16 residues.

In its sample, this clonotype was seen many times. The rearrangement joins TRBV4-1 to TRBJ1-6; 9 bases are shared with TRBD1. The CDR3 consists of 16 residues. The germline CDR1 and CDR2 sequences are MGHRA and YSYEKL. J was trimmed by 10 bases and V by 1 base; bases with no gene match: 8. The CDR3 here is CASSQGRDREVSPLHF. The CDR3 bases are TGCGCCAGCAGCCAAGGCCGGGACAGGGAAGTATCACCCCTCCACTTT.

This clonotype was detected many times. CDR3 bases: TGTGCCAGCAGCTCTTCGGGACATGGAAATCAGCCCCAGCATTTT. Amino acids: CASSSSGHGNQPQHF. This rearrangement joins TRBV7-2 to TRBJ1-5, with D maybe TRBD1 (6 bases). This CDR3 comprises 15 residues. Germline CDR1 is SGHTA and CDR2 is FQGNSA. V dropped 4 bases and J dropped 4 bases, with 14 bases sitting between them.

This clonotype showed up many times. V gene TRBV7-2 combines with J gene TRBJ2-6; D tentatively reads TRBD1 or TRBD2 (5 bases each). Trimming cost V 2 bases and J 4 bases, with 12 bases left between them. The CDR3 length is 16 residues. Germline V gene lookup returns CDR1 SGHTA and CDR2 FQGNSA. This CDR3 is CASSLFGGSGANVLTF. The CDR3 DNA follows: TGTGCCAGCAGCTTATTTGGGGGATCCGGGGCCAACGTCCTGACTTTC.